These T cell receptor beta chains were read from a single sample in a study of cytomegalovirus exposure and HLA in healthy donors. Produced via immunoSEQ multiplex PCR; TCRdb's table is partial and in-frame only. The sample holds tens of thousands of clones, about three quarters seen once. Source material: PBMCs. The source of these receptors is a man younger than 35 in good health and CMV-seronegative. Each CDR3 is given with its conserved first and last residue. A D gene is named only where the DNA matches it firmly. Not every row has a clone size; where given, it reads once, few, many or a size class.

>-|TRBJ2-2|TRBV5-4|TRBD2
TGTGCCAGCAGCTCCCGACCGACTAACGGGGGGGCTTTCTCCGGGGAGCTGTTTTTT
CASSSRPTNGGAFSGELFF
>-|TRBJ2-1|TRBV5-1|TRBD1
TGCGCCAGCAGCGGGGGGGACAGGGGAGGGATATACAATGAGCAGTTCTTC
CASSGGDRGGIYNEQFF
>-|TRBJ2-1|TRBV30|TRBD2
TGTGCCGGCCGGGGGGGCCTAGGTAGTGAGCAGTTCTTC
CAGRGGLGSEQFF
>-|TRBJ2-3|TRBV5-4|TRBD2
TGTGCCAGCAGCTTGGCCCCCAGCGGGGGGTCGAATACGCAGTATTTT
CASSLAPSGGSNTQYF
>-|TRBJ2-2|TRBV6-1|TRBD1
TGTGCCAGCAGTGCGCAGGGGGCGACCGGGGAGCTGTTTTTT
CASSAQGATGELFF
>few|TRBJ1-4|TRBV15|-
TGTGCCACCAGCGGAACGGGAGAAAAACTGTTTTTT
CATSGTGEKLFF
>-|TRBJ2-4|TRBV14|TRBD1
TGTGCCAGCAGCCAAGGGGGTTTGGGACAGCAGTACTTC
CASSQGGLGQQYF
>-|TRBJ2-1|TRBV5-1|-
TGCGCCAGCAGCTTGGACAGGAACAATGAGCAGTTCTTC
CASSLDRNNEQFF
>few|TRBJ2-3|TRBV7-9|-
TGTGCCAGCCGAAACTCGGACGGGGCAGATACGCAGTATTTT
CASRNSDGADTQYF
>-|TRBJ2-3|TRBV5-1|TRBD2
TGCGCCAGCAGCTCAGCGGGGGCGGGGGGGACAGATACGCAGTATTTT
CASSSAGAGGTDTQYF
>-|TRBJ2-1|TRBV27|TRBD2
TGTGCCAGCAGTTCCCAGACTAGCGGGGGGGCTACTGAGCAGTTCTTC
CASSSQTSGGATEQFF
>few|TRBJ2-3|TRBV2|-
TGTGCCAGCAGTGTCTACACAGATACGCAGTATTTT
CASSVYTDTQYF
>-|TRBJ2-7|TRBV6-1|-
TGTGCCAGCAGTGAAGCAGGGGCGACCTACGAGCAGTACTTC
CASSEAGATYEQYF
>-|TRBJ2-1|TRBV1|-
TGCACCAGCAGCCATTCCCTTTACAATGAGCAGTTCTTC
CTSSHSLYNEQFF
>-|TRBJ1-4|TRBV11-1|TRBD1
TGTGCCAGCAAAGGACAGGGGGCGGCTAATGAAAAACTGTTTTTT
CASKGQGAANEKLFF
>-|TRBJ1-3|TRBV28|TRBD1
TGTGCCAGCAGCCTGGACAGGTCTCGCACCATATATTTT
CASSLDRSRTIYF
>-|TRBJ1-2|TRBV7-9|-
TGTGCCAGCAGCTTATTCAACCCAGGGGAAGGCTACACCTTC
CASSLFNPGEGYTF
>-|TRBJ1-2|TRBV5-4|TRBD1
TGTGCCAGCAGCTGGGGACAGGGGTTTGCCTATGGCTACACCTTC
CASSWGQGFAYGYTF
>-|TRBJ1-1|TRBV7-2|-
TGTGCCAGCAGCCCAGCCGGCGGTCACACTGAAGCTTTCTTT
CASSPAGGHTEAFF
>-|TRBJ1-3|TRBV4-2|-
TGTGCCAGCAGCCAAGATGGTAGCCAGAGTAACACCATATATTTT
CASSQDGSQSNTIYF
>-|TRBJ1-3|TRBV6-1|TRBD1
TGTGCCAGCAGGGAAGGGACAGCAGGAAACACCATATATTTT
CASREGTAGNTIYF
>-|TRBJ2-4|TRBV29-1|-
TGCAGCGTGATAGACGAGCGAAACATTCAGTACTTC
CSVIDERNIQYF
>-|TRBJ2-3|TRBV5-1|TRBD2
TGCGCCAGCAGCTCCGGACTAGCGGGGGGGGGTAGCACAGATACGCAGTATTTT
CASSSGLAGGGSTDTQYF